This is a list of T cell receptor beta chains from one sample in a study of vaccination and CD4 T cells after COVID-19. Their cognate antigens are unknown. TCRdb re-called the PCR reads with MiXCR, one entry per CDR3 protein. Among about 12,000 distinct CDR3 sequences, around 20% were seen once, and the ten largest hold roughly 13%. The sample was CD4+ T cells from blood, cultured in vitro, taken before SARS-CoV-2 vaccination. The receptors stem from a human donor who received a COVID-19 vaccine. Both conserved end residues are trimmed from each CDR3.

>TRBJ2-1|TRBV12-3/TRBV12-4
ASSLSGGSYNEQF
>TRBJ2-3|TRBV6-5
ASSYSNLGAGGTDTQY
>TRBJ2-1|TRBV11-2
ASSLDQETGGWNEQF
>TRBJ1-1|TRBV5-4
ASSPGRLNTEAF
>TRBJ2-4|TRBV11-3
ASSEGQGNRAKNIQY
>TRBJ1-1|TRBV7-8
ASSTRTGPTEAF
>TRBJ1-4|TRBV21-1
ASSNMGLRDSNEKLF
>TRBJ2-5|TRBV7-9
ATTSSGLQETQY
>TRBJ2-1|TRBV4-2
ASSQSIPGQGGDEQF
>TRBJ1-1|TRBV6-1
ASTRRTGPNTEAF
>TRBJ1-1|TRBV15
ATSRDPVGTGVPEAF
>TRBJ2-3|TRBV20-1
SALPSGTYDTDTQY
>TRBJ2-1|TRBV2
ASRDRGSYNEQF
>TRBJ1-6|TRBV9
ASSSGTYANSPLH
>TRBJ1-3|TRBV7-9
ASSPRAPRGNTIY
>TRBJ2-2|TRBV7-6
ASSSRLNAGELF
>TRBJ1-1|TRBV12-3/TRBV12-4
ASTLGQVNTEAF
>TRBJ1-2|TRBV30
AWGAGDGGYT
>TRBJ1-5|TRBV18
ASSPGGGLRQPQH
>TRBJ1-1|TRBV20-1
SAILPTKGSTEAF
>TRBJ2-1|TRBV7-2
ASSFERGGYNEQF
>TRBJ2-5|TRBV11-3
ASSRDPYQETQY
>TRBJ2-5|TRBV2
ASNDFGQETQY
>TRBJ1-1|TRBV5-1
ASTQIRGDTEAF
>TRBJ1-2|TRBV30
AWRMYTQDNYGYT
>TRBJ2-5|TRBV5-1
ASSLAQGRQETQY
>TRBJ2-5|TRBV30
AWNTGAQQETQY
>TRBJ1-3|TRBV5-1
ASSLAGTRNSGNTIY
>TRBJ1-1|TRBV7-2
ASSLVGMATEAF
>TRBJ2-3|TRBV30
AWSVGQGVVDTQY